These 3 T cell receptor beta chains share one sample of origin, sequenced in a study of regulatory T cells in long-lasting Graves disease. Time point: newly diagnosed GD, antithyroid drugs for less than 3 months. RNA isolated from PBMCs was used to make the TCR library. Sequencing libraries for TCR beta were prepared with iRepertoire HTBI primers and Arm-PCR of CDR3 regions. TCRdb re-called the multiplex PCR reads with MiXCR, one entry per CDR3 protein. Here the sample spans about 420,000 distinct CDR3 sequences, roughly 15% being singletons. These records were also assigned to another study, of T cells in Graves' hyperthyroidism and ophthalmopathy.

This sample comprised peripheral blood mononuclear cells (PBMCs), obtained at new diagnosis, from a patient treated with antithyroid drugs. These receptors came from a woman aged 18-29 years with Graves disease.

This clonotype was observed at least ten times. The chain combines TRBV20-1 with TRBJ2-1; 8 nucleotides match TRBD2. The trim removed 0 bases at V and 7 bases at J, leaving 11 bases unmatched. Germline values: CDR1 DFQATT, CDR2 SNEGSKA (reference sequence). This CDR3 is built from 16 residues. The CDR3 loop reads CSAREFSGSGLNEQFF. CDR3 sequence (DNA): TGCAGTGCTAGAGAGTTCAGCGGGAGTGGACTTAATGAGCAGTTCTTC.

This clonotype was picked up a small number of times. This chain uses TRBV2 with TRBJ2-7, with D maybe TRBD2 (6 bases). Trimming removed 6 bases at V and 2 bases at J, with 23 bases between. This CDR3 region has 17 residues. CDR1 is SNHLY, CDR2 FYNNEI, per germline. The CDR3 DNA follows: TGTGCCAGCAGAGAATTGCCCGGGACTCGCTTAGCCTACGAGCAGTACTTC. It yields the protein CASRELPGTRLAYEQYF.

This clonotype was seen repeatedly, ten times or more. The chain recombines TRBV30 with TRBJ1-1; D remains ambiguous. The V end lost 3 bases, the J end lost 4 bases, and 3 bases lay between the germline ends. The CDR3 has 10 residues. Germline CDR1 reads GTSNPN; CDR2 reads SVGIG (reference sequence). CDR3 DNA sequence: TGTGCCTGGAGCAGCACTGAAGCTTTCTTT. It codes for CAWSSTEAFF.